The text below deals with one TCR beta chain. This entry is derived from a study of T cells in Graves' hyperthyroidism and ophthalmopathy. Researchers amplified the TCR beta CDR3 regions from RNA transcripts. Primed by the HTBI set, a first-round RT-PCR was run on the TCR CDR3. TCRdb re-derived calls from the multiplex PCR reads in MiXCR, one entry per CDR3 protein. The table lists about 680,000 distinct CDR3 sequences, about a third of them singletons. Germline CDR1 reads SGDLS; CDR2 reads YYNGEE. This CDR3 is built from 18 residues. Unmatched junction bases numbered 15, after V lost 4 bases and J lost 2 bases.

The sequenced sample was blood. This receptor was identified in a woman in her forties with Graves' hyperthyroidism. This sequence joins TRBV9 and TRBJ2-5; 9 nucleotides align to TRBD2. CDR3 bases: TGTGCCAGCAGCCAAATTGAGCCGGGACTAGCTGGACAAGAGACCCAGTACTTC. Protein product: CASSQIEPGLAGQETQYF. The full variable domain, completed using reference TRBV9 and TRBJ2-5, is DSGVTQTPKHLITATGQRVTLRCSPRSGDLSVYWYQQSLDQGLQFLIQYYNGEERAKGNILERFSAQQFPDLHSELNLSSLELGDSALYFCASSQIEPGLAGQETQYFGPGTRLLVL.